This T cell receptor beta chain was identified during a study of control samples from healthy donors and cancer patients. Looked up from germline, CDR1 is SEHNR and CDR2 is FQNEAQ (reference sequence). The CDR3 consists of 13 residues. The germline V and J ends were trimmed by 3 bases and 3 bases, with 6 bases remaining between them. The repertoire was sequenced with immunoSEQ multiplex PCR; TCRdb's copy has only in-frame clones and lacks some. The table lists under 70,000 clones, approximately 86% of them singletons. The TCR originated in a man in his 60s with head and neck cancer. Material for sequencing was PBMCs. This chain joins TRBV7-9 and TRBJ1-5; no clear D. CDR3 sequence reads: CASSFGDNQPQHF. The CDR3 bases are TGTGCCAGCAGCTTCGGGGACAATCAGCCCCAGCATTTT.